One sample yielded the 20 T cell receptor beta chains listed below, sequenced in a study of cytomegalovirus exposure and HLA in healthy donors (dated by TCRdb to the late 2010s). Libraries were constructed by the immunoSEQ multiplex PCR assay. For the multiplex PCR, a mixture combining 60 forward primers for TCR Vbeta segments and 13 reverse primers for TCR Jbeta segments was used. The clones in this table, taken by TCRdb from immuneACCESS, are in-frame only. Not every clone is retained; where verified, under half of the shortfall comes from an unresolved V gene, and the cause of the rest is unknown. The sample records some 180,000 clones, 65% to 85% of which are singletons. Under 1.5% of the sample belongs to the ten largest clones. The sequencing input was PBMCs. All receptors derive from a girl aged 5-17 years in good health and CMV-seropositive.

This chain links TRBV19 with TRBJ2-7, with a tentative D call TRBD1 (5 bases). This CDR3 has 13 amino acids. Trimming took off 5 bases at V and 5 bases at J, with 13 bases between the two ends. Germline CDR1 reads LNHDA; CDR2 reads SQIVND (reference sequence). CDR3 loop: CASSFQGRNEQYF. The DNA of the CDR3 is TGTGCCAGTAGTTTTCAGGGAAGGAACGAGCAGTACTTC.

The chain joins TRBV18 to TRBJ1-5; a weak D match, TRBD1 (6 bases). CDR3 length: 13 amino acids. Trimming shortened V by 5 bases and J by 4 bases, and 9 bases separated the two germline ends. Germline CDR1 and CDR2: KGHSH and LQKENI. CDR3 protein: CASSEQGNQPQHF. The DNA for the CDR3 is TGTGCCAGCTCAGAACAGGGAAATCAGCCCCAGCATTTT.

This clone has just a few counts. This chain links TRBV5-5 with TRBJ1-1, with D possibly being TRBD1 (5 bases). Trimming pared 3 bases from V and 3 bases from J, leaving 12 bases between. The CDR3 is 14 amino acids. CDR1 and CDR2 (germline): SGHKS, YYEKEE (reference sequence). The CDR3 is CASSWGDSDTEAFF. CDR3 coding DNA: TGTGCCAGCAGCTGGGGGGACTCAGACACTGAAGCTTTCTTT.

The chain has TRBV6-5 and TRBJ2-7; 7 bases are shared with TRBD2. The germline V gene has CDR1 MNHEY and CDR2 SVGAGI. The CDR3 is made up of 16 amino acids. V lost 2 bases, J lost 4 bases, and 11 bases stayed unmatched. CDR3 DNA: TGTGCCAGCAGTTACAGGGGCGGGACTAAGGAATACGAGCAGTACTTC. It encodes CASSYRGGTKEYEQYF.

The genes are TRBV29-1 and TRBJ2-5; the match to TRBD1 covers 8 bases. Germline CDR1 is SQVTM and CDR2 is ANQGSEA. The J segment lost 1 base and the V segment lost 6 bases, leaving 10 bases of the junction unmatched. The CDR3 is 15 amino acids. CDR3 nucleotide sequence: TGCAGCGTAAAAACAGGGGGTTTAGGCCAAGAGACCCAGTACTTC. Its translation: CSVKTGGLGQETQYF.

This clone has more than one count but fewer than ten. CDR3 amino acids: CASSLFSGQDSTGELFF. DNA for the CDR3: TGTGCCAGCAGCTTATTTTCCGGACAGGATAGCACCGGGGAGCTGTTTTTT. The chain employs TRBV7-9 and TRBJ2-2; the match to TRBD1 covers 7 bases. The CDR3 consists of 17 residues. CDR1 SEHNR and CDR2 FQNEAQ come from the germline V gene (reference sequence). The V and J ends lost 2 bases and 4 bases, in that order; junction bases with no gene match: 10.

This clone was seen just once. The junction does not match germline at one end; this may be a read error. The chain couples TRBV29-1 to TRBJ2-3, with D perhaps TRBD2 (5 bases). Looked up from germline, CDR1 is SQVTM and CDR2 is ANQGSEA. This CDR3 contains 12 residues. The CDR3 DNA reads TGCAGCGTTGGAGGGATCACAGATACGAAGTATTTT. This sequence encodes CSVGGITDTKYF.

The chain carries TRBV9 and TRBJ2-7; 12 bases are a match to TRBD2. Trimming removed 4 bases from V and 6 bases from J; junction bases left unmatched: 5. Germline V lookup: CDR1 SGDLS, CDR2 YYNGEE. The CDR3 runs 14 residues. The DNA for the CDR3 is TGTGCCAGCAGCACCGGACTAGCGGGATTCGAGCAGTACTTC. Encoded protein: CASSTGLAGFEQYF. The whole variable domain, filled in from reference TRBV9 and TRBJ2-7, reads DSGVTQTPKHLITATGQRVTLRCSPRSGDLSVYWYQQSLDQGLQFLIQYYNGEERAKGNILERFSAQQFPDLHSELNLSSLELGDSALYFCASSTGLAGFEQYFGPGTRLTVT.

The V call is TRBV7-8, the J call TRBJ1-1; no definite D call. The ends were cut back, 8 bases at V and 1 base at J, with 11 bases in the middle. The CDR3 has 13 residues. Looked up from germline, CDR1 is SGHVS and CDR2 is FQNEAQ. CDR3 nucleotide sequence: TGTGCCAGCGGTCCCAGTGGGAACACTGAAGCTTTCTTT. It yields the protein CASGPSGNTEAFF.

The chain uses TRBV7-9 and TRBJ2-7, with 11 positions matching TRBD2. Germline lookup yields CDR1 SEHNR and CDR2 FQNEAQ (reference sequence). The J segment lost 6 bases and the V segment lost 2 bases, leaving 6 bases of the junction unmatched. This CDR3 is 15 amino acids long. The chain's CDR3 is CASSLLAGGLGEQYF. The CDR3 nucleotides read TGTGCCAGCAGCTTACTAGCGGGAGGTCTGGGCGAGCAGTACTTC.

The CDR3 spells CAISALRQGATDTQYF. DNA of the CDR3: TGTGCCATCAGTGCCCTTAGACAGGGGGCCACAGATACGCAGTATTTT. The V call is TRBV10-3, the J call TRBJ2-3; 10 bases map to TRBD1. V lost 4 bases, J lost 2 bases, and 6 bases stayed unmatched. Germline assignment: CDR1 ENHRY and CDR2 SYGVKD. CDR3 length: 16 amino acids.

A few counts support this clone. V and J are TRBV9 and TRBJ1-2; D gene unclear. This CDR3 is 15 amino acids long. The V gene lost 0 bases and the J gene lost 5 bases, with 14 bases spanning the gap. CDR1 and CDR2 (germline): SGDLS, YYNGEE. The CDR3 nucleotides are TGTGCCAGCAGCGTAGAGCGCTCCGGGTCGTATGGCTACACCTTC. This encodes CASSVERSGSYGYTF.

The CDR3 DNA reads TGTGCCAGCAGCTCAGCGGGAGTTCAGGACGAGCAGTACTTC. This codes for CASSSAGVQDEQYF. The V and J genes are TRBV7-8 and TRBJ2-7, with 8 bases that match TRBD2. CDR1 and CDR2 from the germline V gene are SGHVS and FQNEAQ. This CDR3 has 14 residues. V shed 4 bases and J 5 bases; nucleotides not matched to a gene: 7.

The chain uses TRBV30 and TRBJ2-7; 12 bases map to TRBD2. The V and J ends lost 3 bases and 0 bases, in that order; junction bases with no gene match: 9. The length of the CDR3 is 17 residues. Germline assignment: CDR1 GTSNPN and CDR2 SVGIG (reference sequence). The CDR3: CAWRENGLAGPSYEQYF. CDR3 sequence (DNA): TGTGCCTGGAGGGAAAACGGACTAGCGGGGCCCTCCTACGAGCAGTACTTC.

Only one count was recorded for this clone. V gene TRBV29-1 combines with J gene TRBJ2-7, with 10 nucleotides matching TRBD2. This CDR3 is built from 17 residues. V was pared by 4 bases and J by 0 bases, with 12 bases of the junction left unmatched. From germline, CDR1 is SQVTM and CDR2 ANQGSEA. This CDR3 is CSVVPKGLASSSYEQYF. The CDR3 DNA follows: TGCAGCGTTGTTCCCAAGGGACTAGCGTCGAGCTCCTACGAGCAGTACTTC.

Concerning this clone itself: In the same sample, other DNA sequences code for this CDR3. J is TRBJ1-1 and V is TRBV7-8; D perhaps matches TRBD1 (5 bases). The CDR3 is 13 amino acids. Germline CDR1 is SGHVS and CDR2 is FQNEAQ. The V and J ends lost 5 bases and 5 bases respectively, with 12 bases between them. CDR3 in DNA: TGTGCCAGCAGCGGGGGGGAGAAAACTGAAGCTTTCTTT. Encoded protein: CASSGGEKTEAFF. The full variable domain, with the rest looked up from reference TRBV7-8 and TRBJ1-1, is GAGVSQSPRYKVAKRGQDVALRCDPISGHVSLFWYQQALGQGPEFLTYFQNEAQLDKSGLPSDRFFAERPEGSVSTLKIQRTQQEDSAVYLCASSGGEKTEAFFGQGTRLTVV.

The rearrangement uses TRBV2 and TRBJ1-2; 10 nucleotides match TRBD1. The CDR3 covers 19 residues. CDR1 and CDR2 (germline): SNHLY, FYNNEI. Trimming removed 2 bases from V and 0 bases from J; junction bases left unmatched: 12. The CDR3 DNA reads TGTGCCAGCAGTGAACGAGCGACAGGGGGCTCCCAGACTAACTATGGCTACACCTTC. This gives the protein CASSERATGGSQTNYGYTF.

V and J are TRBV5-6 and TRBJ2-3; D remains unclear. CDR1 is SGHDT and CDR2 is YYEEEE in the germline V gene. The CDR3 length is 14 residues. V was clipped by 4 bases and J by 2 bases, with 11 bases between them. CDR3 in amino acids: CASSLLADTDTQYF. The CDR3 nucleotides are TGTGCCAGCAGCCTACTCGCGGACACAGATACGCAGTATTTT. Drawing the rest from reference TRBV5-6 and TRBJ2-3, the complete variable domain is DAGVTQSPTHLIKTRGQQVTLRCSPKSGHDTVSWYQQALGQGPQFIFQYYEEEERQRGNFPDRFSGHQFPNYSSELNVNALLLGDSALYLCASSLLADTDTQYFGPGTRLTVL.

V gene TRBV14 combines with J gene TRBJ2-5, with unresolved D. This CDR3 spans 13 amino acids. Per germline, CDR1 SGHDN and CDR2 FVKESK. Trimming left V 0 bases short and J 3 bases short, with 5 bases between. The CDR3 loop is CASSQERKETQYF. The CDR3, as DNA: TGTGCCAGCAGCCAAGAGAGGAAAGAGACCCAGTACTTC.

As concerns this clone: The same CDR3 arises from other DNA sequences in this sample as well. The chain joins TRBV6-5 to TRBJ1-3; D gene ambiguous. CDR1 MNHEY and CDR2 SVGAGI come from the germline V gene. Between the trimmed V and J ends, which lost 0 bases and 4 bases, there was a span of 10 bases. CDR3 length equals 15 residues. This CDR3 is CASSYSGGSGNTIYF. In DNA, the CDR3 is TGTGCCAGCAGTTACTCCGGAGGGTCGGGAAACACCATATATTTT.